This T cell receptor (beta chain) was sequenced during a study of T cell therapy after organ transplantation. Overall study context: A median of 1.92 x 10^8 CMV-specific T cells was infused in 2 to 6 doses.

With 1 base removed from V and 6 bases from J, the gap between germline ends came to 5 bases. This CDR3 is 12 amino acids long. The germline gives CDR1 SEHNR, CDR2 FQNEAQ (reference sequence). Regarding this clone: What it recognizes is unknown. Other DNA sequences in the same sample also yield this CDR3.

Here immunoSEQ multiplex PCR was the method, and the copy in TCRdb shows in-frame clones only, minus some. The sample carries around 50,000 clones, less than 95% recorded once. The receptor comes from a human patient who had received a solid organ transplant and had CMV disease. This chain joins TRBV7-9 and TRBJ2-3; no clear D gene. The sample in question was CD8+ T cells from blood, obtained before autologous CMV-specific T cell therapy. The CDR3 reads CASSLGADTQYF. The CDR3 DNA reads as TGTGCCAGCAGCTTAGGGGCGGATACGCAGTATTTT.